This record looks at one TCR beta chain sequence and its context. In the authors' workflow: Estimates of nucleated cell counts were drawn from the amplification of reference gene primers. Profiled with immunoSEQ multiplex PCR; TCRdb holds only in-frame clones, not every one. That table supplies the V and J calls and clone size; D and trimming were determined from the DNA. Here the sample spans 150,000 to 200,000 clones, about 83% being singletons. Trimming stripped 8 bases from V and 7 bases from J, with 14 bases between. The CDR3 is made up of 13 amino acids. Germline CDR1 and CDR2: LGHNT and FRNRAP. The source of the sample is a study of blood T cell repertoires in COVID-19. Background on the study: COVID-19 samples collected from the United States, Italy and Spain covered acute and convalescent phases. In each case, the material was cDNA or gDNA derived from T cells, B-cell-depleted T cells, or PBMCs.

Material: peripheral blood. The V and J genes are TRBV12-5 and TRBJ2-2, with a tentative D call TRBD2 (5 bases). This sequence was found in a man aged 18 to 29 with active or convalescent COVID-19. The chain's CDR3 is CASTYGVNGELFF. The CDR3 DNA follows: TGTGCTAGTACCTACGGGGTCAACGGGGAGCTGTTTTTT.